Following are 10 T cell receptor beta chains from one sample sequenced in a study of blood T cell repertoires in COVID-19. The table came from immunoSEQ multiplex PCR; TCRdb's copy has only in-frame clones and leaves some out. The sample lists some 140,000 clones; 84% were seen once. The specimen sequenced was PBMCs or T cells enriched from blood (not recorded which). All receptors derive from a man aged 35 to 55 with acute COVID-19.

This rearrangement joins TRBV7-2 to TRBJ1-4; 9 nucleotides agree with TRBD1. V lost 5 bases and J lost 8; bases outside the gene matches: 9. The length of the CDR3 is 15 residues. Germline lookup yields CDR1 SGHTA and CDR2 FQGNSA. The CDR3 region is CASSTRTGVREKLFF. The DNA of the CDR3 is TGTGCCAGCAGCACCCGGACAGGGGTGCGGGAAAAACTGTTTTTT. The full variable domain, its missing parts supplied by reference TRBV7-2 and TRBJ1-4, is GAGVSQSPSNKVTEKGKDVELRCDPISGHTALYWYRQSLGQGLEFLIYFQGNSAPDKSGLPSDRFSAERTGGSVSTLTIQRTQQEDSAVYLCASSTRTGVREKLFFGSGTQLSVL.

V gene TRBV28 combines with J gene TRBJ2-3; D is undetermined. Germline values: CDR1 MDHEN, CDR2 SYDVKM. V was clipped by 5 bases and J by 0 bases, with 9 bases between them. The CDR3 spans 14 residues. The CDR3 loop reads CASSPLTSTDTQYF. CDR3 nucleotide sequence: TGTGCCAGCAGTCCCCTAACTAGCACAGATACGCAGTATTTT. Combining the CDR3 with reference TRBV28 and TRBJ2-3 gives the whole variable domain DVKVTQSSRYLVKRTGEKVFLECVQDMDHENMFWYRQDPGLGLRLIYFSYDVKMKEKGDIPEGYSVSREKKERFSLILESASTNQTSMYLCASSPLTSTDTQYFGPGTRLTVL.

This clone was counted a few times. This chain uses TRBV6-2 or TRBV6-3 with TRBJ1-4; D gene unclear. Trimming stripped 5 bases from V and 10 bases from J, with 17 bases between. This CDR3 contains 14 residues. From germline, CDR1 is MNHEY and CDR2 SVGEGT. The CDR3 nucleotides read TGTGCCAGCAGTCCGGAGGAGGGAATAGGAAAACTGTTTTTT. Translating gives CASSPEEGIGKLFF.

This clone was seen a few times. The chain carries TRBV9 and TRBJ2-1, with D maybe TRBD2 (5 bases). Germline CDR1 and CDR2: SGDLS and YYNGEE. V was pared by 2 bases and J by 8 bases, with 11 bases between. This CDR3 is 13 amino acids long. The CDR3 spells CASSVVERYEQFF. The CDR3 nucleotides read TGTGCCAGCAGCGTCGTAGAGCGGTATGAGCAGTTCTTC.

The chain is built from TRBV19 and TRBJ1-1, with a possible D match to TRBD1 (6 bases). With 2 bases removed from V and 4 bases from J, the gap between germline ends came to 14 bases. Germline CDR1 reads LNHDA; CDR2 reads SQIVND (reference sequence). CDR3 size: 15 residues. DNA for the CDR3: TGTGCCAGTAGTATACCCCAGGGGCTCGGCACTGAAGCTTTCTTT. Protein product: CASSIPQGLGTEAFF.

This clone was counted a few times. The V call is TRBV19, the J call TRBJ2-2; 7 nucleotides align to TRBD1. The germline CDR1 and CDR2 sequences are LNHDA and SQIVND (reference sequence). V was clipped by 5 bases and J by 6 bases; unmatched bases: 3. The CDR3 is made up of 13 amino acids. CDR3 sequence: CASSLQGSGELFF. CDR3 sequence (DNA): TGTGCCAGTAGTTTACAGGGGTCCGGGGAGCTGTTTTTT.

This clone showed up just a few times. The V and J genes are TRBV11-2 and TRBJ2-7, with TRBD2 identical over 8 bases. This CDR3 comprises 15 residues. CDR1 SGHAT and CDR2 FQNNGV come from the germline V gene. J gave up 5 bases and V 5 bases, and 11 bases lay outside the gene matches. The DNA of the CDR3 is TGTGCCAGCAGCCCTACAGCGGGGGTTGTGGACGAGCAGTACTTC. Its protein product is CASSPTAGVVDEQYF.

This chain connects TRBV28 to TRBJ2-5; 8 nucleotides line up with TRBD1. Trimming removed 9 bases from V and 1 base from J; junction bases left unmatched: 7. Germline CDR1 reads MDHEN; CDR2 reads SYDVKM. The CDR3 consists of 14 residues. In nucleotides, the CDR3 is TGTGCCAGTTTAAACGGACAGGGCCAAGAGACCCAGTACTTC. This encodes CASLNGQGQETQYF.

This chain connects TRBV6-5 to TRBJ1-5, with D unresolved. Germline V gene lookup returns CDR1 MNHEY and CDR2 SVGAGI. The CDR3 is 13 residues long. Trimming pared 6 bases from V and 3 bases from J, leaving 9 bases between. CDR3 amino acids: CASRHNANQPQHF. The CDR3 DNA reads as TGTGCCAGCAGACACAACGCCAATCAGCCCCAGCATTTT.

The rearrangement uses TRBV7-6 and TRBJ2-7; 7 nucleotides match TRBD1. With V trimmed by 2 bases and J by 4 bases, 11 bases remained unmatched. Germline V gene data show CDR1 as SGHVS and CDR2 as FNYEAQ. The CDR3 totals 16 residues. Written as DNA, the CDR3 is TGTGCCAGCAGCTTAACCACAGGGGCAACGGGATACGAGCAGTACTTC. Its translation: CASSLTTGATGYEQYF.